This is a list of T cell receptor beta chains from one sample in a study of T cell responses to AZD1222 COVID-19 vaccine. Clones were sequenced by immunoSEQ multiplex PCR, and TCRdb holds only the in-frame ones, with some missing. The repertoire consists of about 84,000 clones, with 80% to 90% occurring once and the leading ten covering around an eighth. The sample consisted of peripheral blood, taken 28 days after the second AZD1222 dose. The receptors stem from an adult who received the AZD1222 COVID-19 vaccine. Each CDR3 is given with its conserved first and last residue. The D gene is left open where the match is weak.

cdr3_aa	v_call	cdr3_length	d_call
CASSEGQGSPLSPLHF	TRBV19	16	TRBD1
CASSGQGATDTQYF	TRBV2	14	TRBD1
CASSYSAGGGYSPLHF	TRBV6-5	16	.
CASSQDPGGAGSDTQYF	TRBV4-2	17	.
CATSDGTQYQHF	TRBV24-1	12	.
CAWSGQENQPQHF	TRBV30	13	.
CASDAWTGDNGYTF	TRBV2	14	TRBD1
CASSRGTNSYNEQFF	TRBV7-8	15	.
CASSRPGPNNEQFF	TRBV4-2	14	.
CASSLTSRLETQYF	TRBV7-9	14	.
CASSINTVDTYEQYF	TRBV19	15	.
CASSSWGRGHGYTF	TRBV6-5	14	.
CASSPRLQNNEQFF	TRBV7-2	14	.
CASSLAGTSQPQHF	TRBV7-8	14	.
CASSPGGQATNEKLFF	TRBV28	16	TRBD1
CASSPSRVTGELFF	TRBV27	14	.
CASSDDRVYNSPLHF	TRBV5-1	15	TRBD1
CASSVGLVPSYEQYF	TRBV5-5	15	TRBD2
CASSLGQASNYGYTF	TRBV19	15	TRBD1
CASTYSGGGETQYF	TRBV18	14	TRBD2
CASSLMGLDNEQFF	TRBV7-2	14	TRBD2
CSVEVVGSYEQYF	TRBV29-1	13	.
CASSPPGWRGGTDTQYF	TRBV18	17	.
CASSSREGQYNSYEQYF	TRBV5-1	17	TRBD2
CASSLRVGDSNTEAFF	TRBV7-3	16	.
CASSVRQGVNQPQHF	TRBV6-4	15	.
CASSARTSGGSYEETQYF	TRBV21-1	18	.
CASRFRGLQETQYF	TRBV5-1	14	TRBD1
CATSFRTQNTEAFF	TRBV15	14	.
CASSSVRGATDTQYF	TRBV6-2/TRBV6-3	15	.
CASSLMNTGELFF	TRBV5-4	13	.
CASSWVQGGSPLHF	TRBV6-5	14	.
CASRTGTVNTGELFF	TRBV2	15	TRBD1
CASSRDRDQPQHF	TRBV27	13	TRBD1
CASKRGGLLGVFYEQYF	TRBV27	17	TRBD2
CASSFLAGGSTDTQYF	TRBV7-9	16	TRBD2
CASGTPSSYNSPLHF	TRBV6-5	15	.
CAWSVLSGMTDTQYF	TRBV30	15	.
CASYLAVGETQYF	TRBV10-2	13	TRBD2
CAIRTGTGDYEQYF	TRBV10-3	14	TRBD1
CASSRRDNRNSNQPQHF	TRBV7-2	17	.
CASSPSGTSGSTDTQYF	TRBV4-2	17	TRBD2
CASSLALETGELFF	TRBV7-9	14	.
CASSRGQGAYEQYF	TRBV28	14	TRBD1
CASSPLQEGSRTELFF	TRBV5-5	16	.
CASRSDNYGYTF	TRBV28	12	.
CAWKTDRANTEAFF	TRBV30	14	TRBD1
CASRQGTSQPVTQYF	TRBV5-4	15	TRBD2
CASGDRVGYGYTF	TRBV4-2	13	TRBD1
CASSQDSGRKKLFF	TRBV14	14	.
CASSPEGGRSEAFF	TRBV7-9	14	.
CASSPQRDNSPLHF	TRBV18	14	.
CASSLFGFGNQPQHF	TRBV27	15	.
CASSLDGGRGPNYGYTF	TRBV11-2	17	TRBD1
CASSLSRLAIYNEQFF	TRBV7-8	16	.
CASAGTGGLGNTIYF	TRBV2	15	TRBD1
CASSSGPNEKLFF	TRBV11-3	13	.
CASSRIGVQGVVNQPQHF	TRBV18	18	TRBD1
CASSAQGHNTEAFF	TRBV2	14	.
CASSIQGTRHNEQFF	TRBV19	15	.